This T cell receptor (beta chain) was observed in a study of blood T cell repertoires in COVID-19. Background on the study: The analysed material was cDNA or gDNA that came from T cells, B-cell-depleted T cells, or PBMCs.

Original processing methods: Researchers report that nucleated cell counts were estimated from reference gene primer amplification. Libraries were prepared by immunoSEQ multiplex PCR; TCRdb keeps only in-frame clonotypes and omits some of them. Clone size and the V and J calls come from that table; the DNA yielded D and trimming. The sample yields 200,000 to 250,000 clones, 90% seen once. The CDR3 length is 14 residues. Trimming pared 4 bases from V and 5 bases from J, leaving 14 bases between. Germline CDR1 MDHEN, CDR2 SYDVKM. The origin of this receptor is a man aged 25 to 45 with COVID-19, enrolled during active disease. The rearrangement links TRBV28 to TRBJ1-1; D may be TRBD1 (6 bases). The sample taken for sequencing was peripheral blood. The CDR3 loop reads CASSYRGGRTEAFF. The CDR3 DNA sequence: TGTGCCAGCAGTTACCGAGGGGGTAGGACTGAAGCTTTCTTT.